The 11 T cell receptor beta chains listed next were all sequenced from one sample in a study of Ad26.COV2.S vaccination and SARS-CoV-2 variants. Treatment here: 15 to 20 received Ad26.COV2.S at low or high dose, single or two shots; 5 received placebo; per-sample allocation not given. Samples analyzed were those drawn on day 63 after the first vaccine or placebo injection. Data came from immunoSEQ multiplex PCR; TCRdb stores just in-frame clones and leaves some out. The sample has some 250,000 clones; roughly 90% are singletons. The sequences come from peripheral blood, collected in a trial of Ad26.COV2.S vaccine versus placebo. Receptors were obtained from a person aged 18 to 59 who received the Ad26.COV2.S COVID-19 vaccine or a placebo.

On this clone: One end of the junction fails to match germline, which may point to a read error. The chain combines TRBV19 with TRBJ2-7; 7 bases fit TRBD2. CDR1 is LNHDA, CDR2 SQIVND, per germline (reference sequence). This CDR3 spans 15 amino acids. CDR3 residues: CASSIASGESYEQYF. CDR3 nucleotides: TGTGCCAGTAGTATAGCTAGCGGCGAGTCCTACGAGCAGTACTTT. Full variable domain (remainder filled in from reference TRBV19 and TRBJ2-7): DGGITQSPKYLFRKEGQNVTLSCEQNLNHDAMYWYRQDPGQGLRLIYYSQIVNDFQKGDIAEGYSVSREKKESFPLTVTSAQKNPTAFYLCASSIASGESYEQYFGPGTRLTVT.

This rearrangement joins TRBV5-1 to TRBJ2-3; D tentatively reads TRBD1 or TRBD2 (5 bases each). V lost 3 bases and J 5 bases, leaving 7 bases between the germline ends. This CDR3 has 12 residues. Germline CDR1 SGHRS, CDR2 YFSETQ. Written as DNA, the CDR3 is TGCGCCAGCAGCTCGAGGGGAGATACGCAGTATTTT. It specifies CASSSRGDTQYF.

This chain connects TRBV28 to TRBJ2-3; no reliable D call. This CDR3 spans 12 amino acids. Trimming left V 5 bases short and J 11 bases short, with 14 bases between. The V gene's germline CDR1 is MDHEN and CDR2 SYDVKM. The CDR3 protein is CASSPPLFLQYF. CDR3 nucleotide sequence: TGTGCCAGCAGTCCGCCGCTTTTTTTGCAGTATTTT. The variable domain in full, completed from reference TRBV28 and TRBJ2-3, reads DVKVTQSSRYLVKRTGEKVFLECVQDMDHENMFWYRQDPGLGLRLIYFSYDVKMKEKGDIPEGYSVSREKKERFSLILESASTNQTSMYLCASSPPLFLQYFGPGTRLTVL.

The chain has TRBV2 and TRBJ1-5, with no clear D. From germline, CDR1 is SNHLY and CDR2 FYNNEI. V shed 6 bases and J shed 1 base, with 13 bases lying between them. The CDR3 loop spans 15 amino acids. CDR3: CASRAPGRSNQPQHF. The DNA of the CDR3 is TGTGCCAGCAGGGCCCCCGGCAGGAGCAATCAGCCCCAGCATTTT.

This clone was seen only a few times. This chain joins TRBV6-5 and TRBJ2-7, with D unclear. This CDR3 is 13 amino acids long. Germline assignment: CDR1 MNHEY and CDR2 SVGAGI. The germline V and J ends were trimmed by 0 bases and 10 bases, with 13 bases remaining between them. The CDR3: CASSYSTDTLQYF. CDR3 in DNA: TGTGCCAGCAGTTACTCGACGGATACGCTACAGTACTTC.

CDR3 sequence reads: CASSRGLAGDGDTQYF. The DNA of the CDR3 is TGTGCCAGCAGTCGAGGACTAGCGGGGGACGGGGATACGCAGTATTTT. The chain combines TRBV11-1 with TRBJ2-3, with 13 bases that match TRBD2. Trimming removed 6 bases from V and 6 bases from J; junction bases left unmatched: 9. Germline lookup yields CDR1 SGHAT and CDR2 FQDESV (reference sequence). This CDR3 is built from 16 residues.

J is TRBJ1-1 and V is TRBV5-1, with a tentative D call TRBD1 (6 bases). CDR1 is SGHRS and CDR2 is YFSETQ in the germline V gene. Trimming pared 6 bases from V and 5 bases from J, leaving 14 bases between. The CDR3 runs to 13 residues. The chain's CDR3 is CASTAGVGTEAFF. DNA of the CDR3: TGCGCCAGCACCGCAGGGGTGGGTACTGAAGCTTTCTTT.

The chain couples TRBV30 to TRBJ2-7; 10 nucleotides line up with TRBD1. The CDR3 sequence is 14 residues long. The V gene's germline CDR1 is GTSNPN and CDR2 SVGIG (reference sequence). With 3 bases clipped from V and 3 bases from J, the junction kept 5 bases outside the gene matches. CDR3 in DNA: TGTGCCTGGAGCACCGGGACAGGGGACTACGAGCAGTACTTC. Protein: CAWSTGTGDYEQYF.

This clone was counted a few times. The chain has TRBV7-2 and TRBJ2-7; the match to TRBD2 covers 10 bases. J was trimmed by 2 bases and V by 1 base; bases with no gene match: 11. The germline V gene encodes CDR1 SGHTA and CDR2 FQGNSA. This CDR3 contains 18 residues. DNA for the CDR3: TGTGCCAGCAGCTTAGATCGCCTACTAGCGGGGACCACCTACGAGCAGTACTTC. Its protein is CASSLDRLLAGTTYEQYF.

The rearrangement joins TRBV19 to TRBJ2-1; 8 bases agree with TRBD2. Germline V gives CDR1 LNHDA, CDR2 SQIVND (reference sequence). The length of the CDR3 is 15 residues. The V segment lost 7 bases and the J segment 9 bases; nucleotides outside the gene matches: 14. The CDR3 spells CASNPRWRGAFEQFF. The CDR3 DNA is TGTGCCAGTAACCCCCGCTGGCGGGGGGCGTTTGAGCAGTTCTTC.

The chain uses TRBV10-1 and TRBJ1-6; the match to TRBD1 covers 9 bases. The junction had 1 base not matched to a gene; V was cut back by 1 base and J by 9 bases. The CDR3 is 14 residues long. Germline CDR1 reads WNHNN; CDR2 reads SYGVQD (reference sequence). CDR3 DNA: TGCGCCAGCAGTGAGTTGGACAGGGGTTCACCCCTCCACTTT. Translating gives CASSELDRGSPLHF.